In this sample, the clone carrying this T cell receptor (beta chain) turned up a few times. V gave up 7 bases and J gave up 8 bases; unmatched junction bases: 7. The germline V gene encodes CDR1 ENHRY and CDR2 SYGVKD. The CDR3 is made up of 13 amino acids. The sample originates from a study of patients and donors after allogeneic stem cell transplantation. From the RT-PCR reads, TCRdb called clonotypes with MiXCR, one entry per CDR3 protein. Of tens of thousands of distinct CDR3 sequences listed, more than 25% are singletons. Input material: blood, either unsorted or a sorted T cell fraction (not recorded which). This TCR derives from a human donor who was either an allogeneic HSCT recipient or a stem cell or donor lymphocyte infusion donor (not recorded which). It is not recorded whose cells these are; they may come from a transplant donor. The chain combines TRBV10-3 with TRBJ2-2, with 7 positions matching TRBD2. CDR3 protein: CAITSSGVGELFF. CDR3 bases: TGTGCCATCACCAGCAGCGGGGTTGGGGAGCTGTTTTTT.